This entry lists 6 T cell receptor beta chains sequenced from one sample in a study of T cell changes during pregnancy in multiple sclerosis. Profiling relied on immunoSEQ multiplex PCR, and the TCRdb table lists in-frame clones only, not all of them. Of about 75,000 clones in the sample, about 90% were seen once. Sequences were derived from CD4+ T cells from peripheral blood mononuclear cells, sampled before pregnancy. The receptor source for this set is a female donor with multiple sclerosis, enrolled in a pregnancy study.

CDR3 in DNA: TGTGCCAGCAGCCCGGGGAGGCTAGCGGGAGGAACAGATACGCAGTATTTT. Residues: CASSPGRLAGGTDTQYF. This chain joins TRBV2 and TRBJ2-3; 11 bases are shared with TRBD2. V lost 6 bases, J lost 3 bases, and 11 bases stayed unmatched. The CDR3 has 17 residues. Germline CDR1 SNHLY, CDR2 FYNNEI.

The CDR3 nucleotides are TGTGCCAGCACGAGACAGGGATACAATGAGCAGTTCTTC. It encodes CASTRQGYNEQFF. The chain links TRBV6-1 to TRBJ2-1; TRBD1 matches at 7 bases. CDR1 is MNHNS, CDR2 SASEGT, per germline. The CDR3 runs 13 residues. V was clipped by 7 bases and J by 4 bases; unmatched bases: 4.

V is TRBV25-1 and J is TRBJ2-3, with TRBD2 as a possible D gene (6 bases). The V gene lost 5 bases and the J gene lost 1 base, with 19 bases spanning the gap. The CDR3 runs to 17 residues. CDR1 and CDR2 from the germline V gene are MGHDK and SYGVNS. The CDR3 spells CASSLEGSGHRTDTQYF. CDR3 nucleotides: TGTGCCAGCAGTCTAGAGGGTAGCGGACACCGCACAGATACGCAGTATTTT.

The chain employs TRBV28 and TRBJ1-6; 7 nucleotides match TRBD1. With V trimmed by 6 bases and J by 6 bases, 8 bases remained unmatched. Looked up from germline, CDR1 is MDHEN and CDR2 is SYDVKM. The CDR3 has 15 amino acids. The CDR3 sequence: CASSRDRAGNSPLHF. In nucleotides, the CDR3 is TGTGCCAGCAGCCGAGACAGGGCGGGTAATTCACCCCTCCACTTT.

The V gene is TRBV18, the J gene TRBJ2-7, with TRBD2 matching 10 bases. V lost 3 bases, J lost 5 bases, and 4 bases stayed unmatched. Germline lookup yields CDR1 KGHSH and CDR2 LQKENI. The CDR3 has 14 amino acids. CDR3 in amino acids: CASSPLAGVNEQYF. CDR3 in DNA: TGTGCCAGCTCACCCCTAGCGGGAGTGAACGAGCAGTACTTC.

This clone was counted between two and nine times. V gene TRBV27 combines with J gene TRBJ1-5; the D gene is possibly TRBD1 (5 bases). V lost 10 bases to trimming and J lost 0 bases, with 22 bases between them. The CDR3 contains 17 residues. The germline V gene encodes CDR1 MNHEY and CDR2 SMNVEV (reference sequence). The chain's CDR3 is CATPRQTLPYSNQPQHF. Written as DNA, the CDR3 is TGTGCCACCCCACGACAGACTTTACCCTATAGCAATCAGCCCCAGCATTTT.